The rows below give T cell receptor beta chains drawn from one sample of a study of T-cell memory formation after mild COVID-19. TCRdb passed the 5' RACE reads through MiXCR, listing each CDR3 protein once. This table holds 250,000 to 300,000 distinct CDR3 sequences, roughly 17% found once. Sequencing was performed on PBMCs or a T cell subset sorted from them (not recorded which). These TCRs come from a man aged 18 to 30 who had mild COVID-19 (a few samples of this study predate the infection). Cell type and time point are not known. CDR3s include the opening cysteine and the closing phenylalanine or tryptophan. A D gene is named only where the DNA matches it firmly. Size is omitted from some rows. Given values are once, few, many or a class for expanded clones.

>TRBJ1-2|12|TRBV12-3/TRBV12-4|-|-
TGTGCCAGCAGTTTCACGAGATCTGGCTACACCTTC
CASSFTRSGYTF
>TRBJ2-3|15|TRBV12-3/TRBV12-4|TRBD2|-
TGTGCCAGCAGACTGGGGGGGAGCAGTCCAGATACGCAGTATTTT
CASRLGGSSPDTQYF
>TRBJ2-5|12|TRBV23-1|-|-
TGCGCCAGCAGTCAATATCCAGAGACCCAGTACTTC
CASSQYPETQYF
>TRBJ1-1|16|TRBV25-1|-|few
TGTGCCAGCAGTGAATATCCCCGATCAAGCAGGACTGAAGCTTTCTTT
CASSEYPRSSRTEAFF
>TRBJ1-2|16|TRBV7-9|-|-
TGTGCCAGCAGCACTTACTCAGGCCAGAGTTTAGGTGGCTACACCTTC
CASSTYSGQSLGGYTF
>TRBJ1-6|15|TRBV4-3|-|few
TGCGCCAGCAGCCGGGGTATCCTAACGGGTTCACCCCTCCACTTT
CASSRGILTGSPLHF
>TRBJ1-2|14|TRBV2|-|few
TGTGCCAGCAGGGAAAAGGACAGAAACTATGGCTACACCTTC
CASREKDRNYGYTF
>TRBJ1-5|10|TRBV14|-|-
TGTGCCAGCAGCCGTCAGCCCCAGCATTTT
CASSRQPQHF
>TRBJ2-5|14|TRBV5-1|-|-
TGCGCCAGCAGCTTGGAATCCCGGGGCGAGACCCAGTACTTC
CASSLESRGETQYF
>TRBJ2-3|14|TRBV7-2|-|many
TGTGCCAGCAGTACAGCATTACACTCAGATACGCAGTATTTT
CASSTALHSDTQYF
>TRBJ2-1|15|TRBV5-1|TRBD1|-
TGCGCCAGCAGCCGGACAGGGTCCTCCTACAATGAGCAGTTCTTC
CASSRTGSSYNEQFF
>TRBJ1-2|13|TRBV6-5|-|-
TGTGCCAGCAGATACGGTTCTAACTATGGCTACACCTTC
CASRYGSNYGYTF
>TRBJ1-4|12|TRBV20-1|-|-
TGCAGTGCTAGAGTTCCACCCGAAAAACTGTTTTTT
CSARVPPEKLFF
>TRBJ1-1|13|TRBV6-5|-|-
TGTGCCAGCACCAAAAATCCCGCAGGTGAAGCTTTCTTT
CASTKNPAGEAFF
>TRBJ2-5|15|TRBV6-5|TRBD2|-
TGTGCCAGCAGTTATGCCGGGGGGACTCAAGAGACCCAGTACTTC
CASSYAGGTQETQYF
>TRBJ1-1|14|TRBV12-3/TRBV12-4|-|-
TGTGCCAGCACCCCCGGCAGGATCGACACTGAAGCTTTCTTT
CASTPGRIDTEAFF
>TRBJ2-3|15|TRBV3-1|-|-
TGTGCCAGCAGCCAAGTTCTGGAAGGGAGGGATACGCAGTATTTT
CASSQVLEGRDTQYF
>TRBJ2-3|16|TRBV7-9|TRBD2|-
TGTGCCAGCAGCTTAAAGCGGGGGGGTAGCACAGATACGCAGTATTTT
CASSLKRGGSTDTQYF
>TRBJ1-1|17|TRBV7-2|-|few
TGTGCCAGCAGCCCAGGGGTAGAGCTCTGGATGAACACTGAAGCTTTCTTT
CASSPGVELWMNTEAFF
>TRBJ2-2|16|TRBV6-5|TRBD2|few
TGTGCCAGCAGTTATAACCCCACTAGCGGCACCGGGGAGCTGTTTTTT
CASSYNPTSGTGELFF
>TRBJ2-7|13|TRBV7-3|-|-
TGTGCCAGCAGCTCCTCCCCCGGCCTTGAGCAGTACTTC
CASSSSPGLEQYF
>TRBJ2-7|18|TRBV4-2|TRBD2|-
TGTGCCAGCAGCCAGAGCACTTTCGGGGGGGCAGTGGTCTACGAGCAGTACTTC
CASSQSTFGGAVVYEQYF
>TRBJ2-1|19|TRBV7-3|TRBD2|few
TGTGCCAGCAGCCTTATTAGCGGGGGGTCCAGGAGCTCCTACAATGAGCAGTTCTTC
CASSLISGGSRSSYNEQFF
>TRBJ1-1|15|TRBV5-1|TRBD1|-
TGCGCCAGCAGCTTCGGACAGGGGGCAGGAACTGAAGCTTTCTTT
CASSFGQGAGTEAFF
>TRBJ2-5|14|TRBV7-2|-|few
TGTGCCAGCAGCTTATCCTGGGCGCAAGAGACCCAGTACTTC
CASSLSWAQETQYF
>TRBJ1-1|11|TRBV7-9|-|-
TGTGCCAGCGGGGAGGGCACTGAAGCTTTCTTT
CASGEGTEAFF
>TRBJ2-4|13|TRBV7-2|-|-
TGTGCCAGCACCGCGGGGCCTGGGAACATTCAGTACTTC
CASTAGPGNIQYF
>TRBJ2-1|13|TRBV5-1|TRBD1|few
TGCGCCAGCAGCTCCACAGGGGGGTCAAGGCAGTTCTTC
CASSSTGGSRQFF
>TRBJ1-4|14|TRBV6-5|-|-
TGTGCCAGCAGTTATAGCCTGGGAGGTAGAAAACTGTTTTTT
CASSYSLGGRKLFF
>TRBJ1-6|12|TRBV13|-|few
TGTGCCAGCAGCTTACATGGGCTACCCCTCCACTTT
CASSLHGLPLHF
>TRBJ2-3|14|TRBV5-1|-|-
TGCGCCAGCAGCTTGGTCGGTAGCGCAGATACGCAGTATTTT
CASSLVGSADTQYF
>TRBJ2-1|10|TRBV20-1|-|-
TGCAGTGCTAGTCTACAGGGAAAGTTCTTC
CSASLQGKFF
>TRBJ1-2|11|TRBV5-1|-|-
TGCGCCAGCAGTCATGACTATGGCTACACCTTC
CASSHDYGYTF
>TRBJ2-3|13|TRBV10-2|-|many
TGCGCCAGCAGTGAGTCGAGGGCAGATACGCAGTATTTT
CASSESRADTQYF
>TRBJ2-3|14|TRBV4-2|-|few
TGTGCCAGCCGAACCGCGGGGGCTACAGATACGCAGTATTTT
CASRTAGATDTQYF
>TRBJ2-3|12|TRBV5-1|-|many
TGCGCCTCCAGGAGCAATTTAGATACGCAGTATTTT
CASRSNLDTQYF
>TRBJ2-6|14|TRBV27|-|few
TGTGCCAGCAGTTTACAGTCTGGGGCCAACGTCCTGACTTTC
CASSLQSGANVLTF
>TRBJ1-6|13|TRBV6-6|-|few
TGTGCCAGCAGTTTAGGGGTTGCTTCACCCCTCCACTTT
CASSLGVASPLHF
>TRBJ2-1|15|TRBV12-3/TRBV12-4|-|-
TGTGCCAGCAGTTTCGGAGGGTTTGGATACAATGAGCAGTTCTTC
CASSFGGFGYNEQFF
>TRBJ2-7|17|TRBV4-3|-|few
TGCGCCAGCAGCCAAGACGGACGGGTAACCGTCCCCTACGAGCAGTACTTC
CASSQDGRVTVPYEQYF
>TRBJ1-1|12|TRBV20-1|TRBD1|-
TGCAGTGGGGACAGGGGTGGCACTGAAGCTTTCTTT
CSGDRGGTEAFF
>TRBJ2-1|15|TRBV20-1|TRBD2|-
TGCAGTGCTAGAGATGCTAGCGGCCGGTACAATGAGCAGTTCTTC
CSARDASGRYNEQFF
>TRBJ1-3|15|TRBV2|-|-
TGTGCCAGCAGTGATGCCCGTTTCTCTGGAAACACCATATATTTT
CASSDARFSGNTIYF
>TRBJ2-7|13|TRBV2|-|-
TGTGCCAGCAGGCGGGACAGCAACTACGAGCAGTACTTC
CASRRDSNYEQYF
>TRBJ2-7|13|TRBV10-3|-|few
TGTGCCTCCTCGGCGGGACGGGGTAATAAGCAGTACTTC
CASSAGRGNKQYF
>TRBJ1-1|16|TRBV4-1|-|few
TGCGCCAGCAGCCAAAGCTTGGCAGGGGTGAACACTGAAGCTTTCTTT
CASSQSLAGVNTEAFF
>TRBJ2-2|13|TRBV29-1|-|-
TGCAGCGTCAATTACAGGGACACCGGGGAGCTGTTTTTT
CSVNYRDTGELFF
>TRBJ2-5|14|TRBV29-1|TRBD2|-
TGCAGCGTGGGGACTAGCGGGTTCCAAGAGACCCAGTACTTC
CSVGTSGFQETQYF
>TRBJ2-6|17|TRBV4-3|-|few
TGCGCCAGCAGCCAAGATGTAGAGAGCTCTGGGGCCAACGTCCTGACTTTC
CASSQDVESSGANVLTF
>TRBJ2-3|14|TRBV18|-|-
TGTGCCAGCTCACCACCCGTAAGAACAGATACGCAGTATTTT
CASSPPVRTDTQYF
>TRBJ2-1|17|TRBV24-1|TRBD2|-
TGTGCCACCAGTGAGGGGACTAGCGGGGGCTCCTACAATGAGCAGTTCTTC
CATSEGTSGGSYNEQFF
>TRBJ2-1|13|TRBV7-9|-|-
TGTGCCAGCAGCTTAGCAGCAGACAATGAGCAGTTCTTC
CASSLAADNEQFF
>TRBJ1-5|14|TRBV10-2|-|-
TGCGCCAGCAGTGAGCCCCAGGGGTACCAGCCCCAGCATTTT
CASSEPQGYQPQHF
>TRBJ2-6|21|TRBV28|-|few
TGTGCCAGCAGTTTAAAGGGGGTATGGGCGCTGGGTCCATCTGGGGCCAACGTCCTGACTTTC
CASSLKGVWALGPSGANVLTF
>TRBJ1-5|14|TRBV19|-|-
TGTGCCAGTAGTACAGGGGATCCATTGGAGCCCCAGCATTTT
CASSTGDPLEPQHF
>TRBJ1-2|14|TRBV5-6|-|-
TGTGCCAGCAGCCCGACCCCCCGGGACTATGGCTACACCTTC
CASSPTPRDYGYTF
>TRBJ2-3|14|TRBV10-3|-|few
TGTGCCATCGGGGGGGGGGCCCATCGGGATACGCAGTATTTT
CAIGGGAHRDTQYF
>TRBJ2-1|17|TRBV15|TRBD2|few
TGTGCCACCAGCAGAGCCTGGACTAGCGGGTATTTCAATGAGCAGTTCTTC
CATSRAWTSGYFNEQFF
>TRBJ2-5|15|TRBV18|TRBD1|-
TGTGCCAGCTCACCCTCGACAGGGCGCCGAGAGACCCAGTACTTC
CASSPSTGRRETQYF